This T cell receptor beta chain came from a study of naive and memory T cell subsets. Ligated cDNA underwent four rounds of PCR with nested alpha and beta constant region primers and SP2. Alpha and beta constant region primers primed reverse transcription for blood and skin samples. TCRdb redid the calling of the UMI-ligation and nested PCR reads with MiXCR, one entry per CDR3 protein. The repertoire holds some 26,000 distinct CDR3 sequences, around 5.2% seen once, with 6% to 9.5% in the top ten. V shed 3 bases and J 7 bases; nucleotides not matched to a gene: 2. Germline V gene data show CDR1 as KGHSH and CDR2 as LQKENI. The CDR3 covers 15 residues. The library had UMIs added by 3' ligation of an oligonucleotide to TCR cDNA. Whole blood, 2 to 2.5 ml, came from adult healthy volunteers. Cells were not sorted; total RNA input targeted roughly 1 to 1000 ng. This clonotype was observed many times.

The gene calls are TRBV18 and TRBJ2-1, with 14 positions matching TRBD2. The sequence derives from an adult in good health. The sample taken for sequencing was blood. CDR3 residues: CASSPGTSGRNEQFF. CDR3 DNA sequence: TGTGCCAGCTCACCGGGGACTAGCGGGAGAAATGAGCAGTTCTTC.